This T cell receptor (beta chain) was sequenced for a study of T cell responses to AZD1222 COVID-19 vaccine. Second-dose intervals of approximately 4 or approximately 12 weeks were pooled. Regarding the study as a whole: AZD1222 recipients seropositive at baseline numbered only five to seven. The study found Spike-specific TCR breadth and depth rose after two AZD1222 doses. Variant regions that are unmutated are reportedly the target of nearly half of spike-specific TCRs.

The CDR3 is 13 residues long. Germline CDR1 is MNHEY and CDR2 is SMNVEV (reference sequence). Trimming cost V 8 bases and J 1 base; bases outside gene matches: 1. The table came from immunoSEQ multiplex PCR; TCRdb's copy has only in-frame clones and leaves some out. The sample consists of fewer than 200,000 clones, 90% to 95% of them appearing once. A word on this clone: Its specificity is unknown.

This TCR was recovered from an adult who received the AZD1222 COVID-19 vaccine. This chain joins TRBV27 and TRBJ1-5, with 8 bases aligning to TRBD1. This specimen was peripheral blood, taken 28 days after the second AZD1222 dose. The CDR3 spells CASGDRSNQPQHF. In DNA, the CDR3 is TGTGCCAGCGGGGACAGGAGCAATCAGCCCCAGCATTTT.